Described below is a single T cell receptor (beta chain) sequence and its context. Using immunoSEQ multiplex PCR, the repertoire was profiled, and TCRdb retains in-frame clones only, with some absent. The table lists about 680,000 clones, roughly 72% of them singletons. This CDR3 has 15 amino acids. The V end was cut by 0 bases, the J end by 6 bases, with 12 bases between. CDR1 and CDR2 (germline): LGHNA, YNFKEQ. The data derive from a study of shared clonotypes between healthy human individuals. Study-wide background: Each donor's CD4 naive and CD4 memory cells filled three plates apiece, CD8 naive two, and CD8 memory one.

The sequencing input was memory CD4+ T cells sorted from blood. Subset described: CD45RA-negative fraction. The source of this sequence is a woman aged 25 to 39 in good health. The chain links TRBV4-2 to TRBJ1-3, with D unresolved. CDR3 region: CASSQDWGLANTIYF. DNA of the CDR3: TGTGCCAGCAGCCAAGATTGGGGATTGGCAAACACCATATATTTT.